These 8 T cell receptor beta chains originate from one sample sequenced in a study of blood T cell repertoires in COVID-19. Generated by immunoSEQ multiplex PCR, the TCRdb table keeps only in-frame clones and is missing some. The sample lists roughly 140,000 clones, 85% to 90% occurring once. The material sequenced was peripheral blood. All receptors come from a woman between 35 and 50 years old with acute or convalescent COVID-19.

The rearrangement uses TRBV9 and TRBJ2-2; D is unclear. V was trimmed by 7 bases and J by 5 bases, leaving 6 bases between them. Looked up from germline, CDR1 is SGDLS and CDR2 is YYNGEE. The CDR3 consists of 11 residues. The CDR3 DNA reads as TGTGCCAGCGCACGGACCGGGGAGCTGTTTTTT. Amino acid sequence: CASARTGELFF.

The chain uses TRBV30 and TRBJ1-1; no definite D call. Trimming took 0 bases from V and 5 from J, leaving 22 bases between them. Germline CDR1 is GTSNPN and CDR2 is SVGIG (reference sequence). This CDR3 has 17 residues. The CDR3 sequence is CAWSVPQLRKLGTEAFF. The CDR3 nucleotides are TGTGCCTGGAGTGTACCCCAGCTGAGGAAACTTGGGACTGAAGCTTTCTTT. Together with reference TRBV30 and TRBJ1-1, the CDR3 gives the full variable domain: SQTIHQWPATLVQPVGSPLSLECTVEGTSNPNLYWYRQAAGRGLQLLFYSVGIGQISSEVPQNLSASRPQDRQFILSSKKLLLSDSGFYLCAWSVPQLRKLGTEAFFGQGTRLTVV.

The rearrangement uses TRBV3-1 (or the pseudogene TRBV3-2) and TRBJ2-7; D not certain. The CDR3 extends over 14 amino acids. The V end lost 5 bases, the J end lost 0 bases, and 11 bases lay between the germline ends. In germline, CDR1 is LGHDT, CDR2 YNNKEL (reference sequence). The CDR3 protein is CASSKRSSSYEQYF. The CDR3 DNA is TGTGCCAGCAGCAAACGGTCGAGCTCCTACGAGCAGTACTTC.

This chain uses TRBV3-1 (or the pseudogene TRBV3-2) with TRBJ2-3; 9 positions agree with TRBD2. This CDR3 is built from 18 residues. Unmatched junction bases numbered 9, after V lost 1 base and J lost 1 base. From germline, CDR1 is LGHDT and CDR2 YNNKEL (reference sequence). The CDR3 region has the DNA TGTGCCAGCAGCCAAGGTCTAGCGGGGCCTTTGGGCACAGATACGCAGTATTTT. Translated: CASSQGLAGPLGTDTQYF.

The genes are TRBV9 and TRBJ2-1; 8 nucleotides match TRBD1. The CDR3 runs to 16 residues. Per the germline V gene, CDR1 is SGDLS and CDR2 is YYNGEE. V lost 0 bases, J lost 7 bases, and 9 bases stayed unmatched. CDR3 bases: TGTGCCAGCAGCGTAGCTGGGCAGGGGGCGATTAATGAGCAGTTCTTC. Its protein product is CASSVAGQGAINEQFF.

Only one count was recorded for this clone. This rearrangement joins TRBV3-1 (or the pseudogene TRBV3-2) to TRBJ1-2; 7 bases align to TRBD1. CDR3 length equals 15 residues. Germline CDR1 LGHDT, CDR2 YNNKEL (reference sequence). V shed 5 bases and J 0 bases; nucleotides not matched to a gene: 6. CDR3 loop: CASSAQDRTNYGYTF. In DNA form, the CDR3 reads TGTGCCAGCAGCGCACAGGACAGGACTAACTATGGCTACACCTTC.

The chain has TRBV5-1 and TRBJ2-6; 7 nucleotides agree with TRBD1. Germline CDR1 is SGHRS and CDR2 is YFSETQ. V gave up 4 bases and J gave up 3 bases; unmatched junction bases: 4. The CDR3 loop spans 15 amino acids. As DNA, the CDR3 is TGCGCCAGCAGCCCCACAGGGGTTGGGGCCAACGTCCTGACTTTC. Amino acids: CASSPTGVGANVLTF.

The V call is TRBV5-1, the J call TRBJ2-1, with 7 bases fitting TRBD2. V gave up 1 base and J gave up 5 bases; unmatched junction bases: 6. Germline V CDR1 and CDR2: SGHRS, YFSETQ. The CDR3 consists of 15 residues. CDR3 coding DNA: TGCGCCAGCAGCTTGTACCAGCGGGGTAACAATGAGCAGTTCTTC. Amino acids: CASSLYQRGNNEQFF.